This is a list of T cell receptor beta chains from one sample in a study of PD-L1 blockade in urothelial cancer. Profiling relied on immunoSEQ multiplex PCR, and the TCRdb table lists in-frame clones only, not all of them. The table records about 38,000 clones, around 85% of them present only once. The sample here was PBMCs, taken around atezolizumab (anti-PD-L1) treatment. The source of these receptors is a man at least 80 years old with urothelial cancer. CDR3s include the opening cysteine and the closing phenylalanine or tryptophan. A D gene is named only where the DNA matches it firmly. Clone size, where shown, is once, few, many, or a class for clones that have expanded.

v_gene: TRBV11-3; d_gene: TRBD1; abundance: NA; j_gene: TRBJ2-1; CDR3aa: CASSLEGIGQGSSYNEQFF; CDR3nt: TGTGCCAGCAGCTTAGAAGGTATAGGACAGGGGAGCTCCTACAATGAGCAGTTCTTC
v_gene: TRBV7-9; d_gene: NA; abundance: NA; j_gene: TRBJ2-7; CDR3aa: CASSFAGPYEQYF; CDR3nt: TGTGCCAGCAGCTTTGCAGGCCCCTACGAGCAGTACTTC
v_gene: TRBV4-1; d_gene: TRBD2; abundance: NA; j_gene: TRBJ2-5; CDR3aa: CASSQLRGPGGRETQYF; CDR3nt: TGCGCCAGCAGCCAATTGAGGGGCCCGGGAGGACGAGAGACCCAGTACTTC
v_gene: TRBV2; d_gene: NA; abundance: NA; j_gene: TRBJ2-7; CDR3aa: CASRVTGSYEQYF; CDR3nt: TGTGCCAGCAGAGTGACAGGATCCTACGAGCAGTACTTC
v_gene: TRBV2; d_gene: NA; abundance: NA; j_gene: TRBJ2-7; CDR3aa: CASSKDRITYEQYF; CDR3nt: TGTGCCAGCAGTAAAGACAGAATCACCTACGAGCAGTACTTC
v_gene: TRBV5-4; d_gene: TRBD1; abundance: NA; j_gene: TRBJ2-7; CDR3aa: CASSTRQGLDEQYF; CDR3nt: TGTGCCAGCAGCACCCGACAGGGGTTGGACGAGCAGTACTTC
v_gene: TRBV19; d_gene: TRBD2; abundance: NA; j_gene: TRBJ2-4; CDR3aa: CASTREATRLAGGNIQYF; CDR3nt: TGTGCCAGTACAAGAGAGGCCACAAGACTAGCGGGAGGGAACATTCAGTACTTC
v_gene: TRBV4-2; d_gene: TRBD2; abundance: NA; j_gene: TRBJ2-3; CDR3aa: CASSQEGIAGLREHTDTQYF; CDR3nt: TGTGCCAGCAGCCAAGAGGGGATAGCGGGGTTAAGGGAGCACACAGATACGCAGTATTTT
v_gene: TRBV9; d_gene: TRBD2; abundance: NA; j_gene: TRBJ2-3; CDR3aa: CASSDGRGKLAGTQYF; CDR3nt: TGTGCCAGCAGTGATGGTAGGGGAAAGTTAGCGGGTACGCAGTATTTT
v_gene: TRBV19; d_gene: TRBD2; abundance: NA; j_gene: TRBJ2-3; CDR3aa: CASSQKRAGAGDTQYF; CDR3nt: TGTGCCAGTAGTCAAAAGCGAGCGGGAGCAGGGGATACGCAGTATTTT
v_gene: TRBV5-1; d_gene: TRBD2; abundance: NA; j_gene: TRBJ2-5; CDR3aa: CASSLRPERENETQYF; CDR3nt: TGCGCCAGCAGCTTGAGGCCCGAGCGGGAGAATGAGACCCAGTACTTC
v_gene: TRBV6-1; d_gene: NA; abundance: NA; j_gene: TRBJ1-4; CDR3aa: CASSEPRGRGEKLFF; CDR3nt: TGTGCCAGCAGTGAACCTCGGGGGAGGGGTGAAAAACTGTTTTTT
v_gene: TRBV27; d_gene: TRBD1; abundance: medium-sized; j_gene: TRBJ1-4; CDR3aa: CASSYRQGETNEKLFF; CDR3nt: TGTGCCAGCAGTTATCGACAGGGGGAAACTAATGAAAAACTGTTTTTT
v_gene: TRBV5-4; d_gene: TRBD2; abundance: NA; j_gene: TRBJ2-1; CDR3aa: CASSLGGLAVLRFNEQFF; CDR3nt: TGTGCCAGCAGCTTGGGGGGACTAGCGGTCCTCCGTTTCAATGAGCAGTTCTTC
v_gene: TRBV2; d_gene: NA; abundance: NA; j_gene: TRBJ2-3; CDR3aa: CASRTSPGTDTQYF; CDR3nt: TGTGCCAGCAGAACCAGTCCCGGCACAGATACGCAGTATTTT
v_gene: TRBV7-8; d_gene: TRBD2; abundance: NA; j_gene: TRBJ2-1; CDR3aa: CASSLRETSSGRTYNEQFF; CDR3nt: TGTGCCAGCAGCTTAAGAGAGACTTCTAGCGGGAGAACCTACAATGAGCAGTTCTTC
v_gene: TRBV5-1; d_gene: TRBD1; abundance: NA; j_gene: TRBJ2-5; CDR3aa: CASSPAGTGQETQYF; CDR3nt: TGCGCCAGCAGCCCCGCCGGGACAGGACAAGAGACCCAGTACTTC